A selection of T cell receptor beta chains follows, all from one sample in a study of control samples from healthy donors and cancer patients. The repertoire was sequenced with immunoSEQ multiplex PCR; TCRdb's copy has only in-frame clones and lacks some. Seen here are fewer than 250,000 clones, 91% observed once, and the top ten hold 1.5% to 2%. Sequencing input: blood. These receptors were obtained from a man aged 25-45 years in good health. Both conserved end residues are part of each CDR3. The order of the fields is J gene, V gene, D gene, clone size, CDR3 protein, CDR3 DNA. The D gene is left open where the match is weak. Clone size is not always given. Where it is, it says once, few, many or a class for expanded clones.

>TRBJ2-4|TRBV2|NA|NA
CASSEGLAKNIQYF
TGTGCCAGCAGTGAGGGGTTAGCCAAAAACATTCAGTACTTC
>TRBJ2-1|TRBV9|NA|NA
CASSPSTGTINEQFF
TGTGCCAGCAGCCCTAGTACCGGGACAATCAATGAGCAGTTCTTC
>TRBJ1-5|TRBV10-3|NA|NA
CAISERVQQPQHF
TGTGCCATCAGTGAAAGGGTTCAACAGCCCCAGCATTTT
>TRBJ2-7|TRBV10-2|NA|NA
CASSEYQAHYEQYF
TGCGCCAGCAGTGAGTACCAAGCCCACTACGAGCAGTACTTC
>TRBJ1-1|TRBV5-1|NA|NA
CASSLGGRPTEAFF
TGCGCCAGCAGCTTAGGGGGTCGGCCCACTGAAGCTTTCTTT
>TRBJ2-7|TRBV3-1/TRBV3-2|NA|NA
CASSQEGGTYEQYF
TGTGCCAGCAGCCAAGAAGGAGGGACCTACGAGCAGTACTTC
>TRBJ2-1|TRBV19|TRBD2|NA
CASSLAGGRGSLNEQFF
TGTGCCAGTAGTCTAGCGGGGGGGCGAGGGTCTTTAAATGAGCAGTTCTTC
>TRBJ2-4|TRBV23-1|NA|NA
CASSPRDNSKNIQYF
TGCGCCAGCAGTCCAAGAGACAATTCCAAAAACATTCAGTACTTC
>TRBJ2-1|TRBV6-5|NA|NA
CASREGSSYNEQFF
TGTGCCAGCAGGGAGGGGAGCTCCTACAATGAGCAGTTCTTC
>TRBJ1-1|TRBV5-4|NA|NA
CASSSGPDTEAFF
TGTGCCAGCAGCTCGGGACCCGACACTGAAGCTTTCTTT
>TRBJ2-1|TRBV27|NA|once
CASSLSTNEQFF
TGTGCCAGCAGTTTATCCACCAATGAGCAGTTCTTC
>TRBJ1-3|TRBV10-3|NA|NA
CAISEFELYSGNTIYF
TGTGCCATCAGTGAGTTTGAACTCTACTCTGGAAACACCATATATTTT
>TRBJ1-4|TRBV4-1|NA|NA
CASSHRTGTSGEKLFF
TGCGCCAGCAGCCATCGAACCGGGACGAGTGGTGAAAAACTGTTTTTT
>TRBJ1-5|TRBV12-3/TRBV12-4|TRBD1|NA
CASSETGGQPQHF
TGTGCCAGCAGTGAGACAGGGGGACAGCCCCAGCATTTT
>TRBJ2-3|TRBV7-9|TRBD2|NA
CASSLGGRAGDTQYF
TGTGCCAGCAGCTTAGGCGGAAGAGCGGGGGATACGCAGTATTTT
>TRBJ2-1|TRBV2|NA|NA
CASLIGHPYNEQFF
TGTGCCAGCCTTATAGGACACCCCTACAATGAGCAGTTCTTC
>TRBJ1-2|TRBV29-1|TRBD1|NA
CSVPGDRGDFYGYTF
TGCAGCGTTCCCGGGGACAGGGGGGATTTCTATGGCTACACCTTC
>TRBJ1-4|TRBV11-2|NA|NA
CASSRGTTTNEKLFF
TGTGCCAGCAGCCGAGGGACAACAACTAATGAAAAACTGTTTTTT
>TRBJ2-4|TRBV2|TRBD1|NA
CASSESGQLKNIQYF
TGTGCCAGCAGTGAATCGGGACAGTTAAAAAACATTCAGTACTTC
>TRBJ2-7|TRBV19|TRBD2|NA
CASSIAGGQLNYEQYF
TGTGCCAGTAGTATAGCGGGAGGGCAGCTCAACTACGAGCAGTACTTC
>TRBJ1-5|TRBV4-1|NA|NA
CASSPRQSDGYSNQPQHF
TGCGCCAGCAGCCCGAGACAATCCGATGGTTATAGCAATCAGCCCCAGCATTTT
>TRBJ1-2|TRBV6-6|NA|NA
CASSYPVYGYTF
TGTGCCAGCAGTTACCCAGTTTATGGCTACACCTTC
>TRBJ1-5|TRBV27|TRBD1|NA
CASSRMDRGGNQPQHF
TGTGCCAGCAGCCGGATGGACAGGGGAGGAAATCAGCCCCAGCATTTT
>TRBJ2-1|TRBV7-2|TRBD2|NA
CASSATGTRTYNEQFF
TGTGCCAGCAGCGCGACCGGGACTAGAACCTACAATGAGCAGTTCTTC
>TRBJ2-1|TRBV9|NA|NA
CASSVGTDNEQFF
TGTGCCAGCAGCGTAGGAACAGATAATGAGCAGTTCTTC
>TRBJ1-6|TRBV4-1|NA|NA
CASSQDVEGRGYNSPLYF
TGCGCCAGCAGCCAAGATGTGGAGGGAAGGGGGTACAATTCACCCCTCTACTTT
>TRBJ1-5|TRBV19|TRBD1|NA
CASLPGQGIWGQPQHF
TGTGCCAGTTTGCCGGGACAGGGAATCTGGGGTCAGCCCCAGCATTTT
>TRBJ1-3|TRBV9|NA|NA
CASSVGVDSGNTIYF
TGTGCCAGCAGCGTAGGGGTTGACTCTGGAAACACCATATATTTT
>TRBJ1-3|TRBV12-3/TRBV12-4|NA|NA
CASSLLGDTIYF
TGTGCCAGCAGTTTGTTGGGCGACACCATATATTTT
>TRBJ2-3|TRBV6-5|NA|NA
CASSYGSEDFTDTQYF
TGTGCCAGCAGTTACGGTTCGGAGGACTTCACAGATACGCAGTATTTT
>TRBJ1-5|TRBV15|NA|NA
CATRLHSYSNQPQHF
TGTGCCACCAGGTTACATAGTTATAGCAATCAGCCCCAGCATTTT
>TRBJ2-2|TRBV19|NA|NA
CASPGVAGELFF
TGTGCCAGTCCCGGGGTGGCCGGGGAGCTGTTTTTT
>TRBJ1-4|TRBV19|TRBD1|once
CASSKPGQGGEEKLFF
TGTGCCAGTAGTAAACCGGGACAGGGAGGAGAGGAAAAACTGTTTTTT
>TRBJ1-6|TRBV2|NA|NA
CASSGGANNSPLHF
TGTGCCAGCAGTGGGGGGGCTAATAATTCACCCCTCCACTTT
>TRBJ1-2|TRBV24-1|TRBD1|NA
CATSQPGTGWVGYTF
TGTGCCACCAGCCAGCCGGGGACAGGGTGGGTTGGCTACACCTTC
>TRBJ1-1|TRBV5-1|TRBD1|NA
CASSLGGTGEAFF
TGCGCCAGCAGCTTGGGGGGGACAGGTGAAGCTTTCTTT
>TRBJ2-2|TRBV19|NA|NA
CASSFGQSNTGELFF
TGTGCCAGTAGCTTTGGACAGTCGAACACCGGGGAGCTGTTTTTT
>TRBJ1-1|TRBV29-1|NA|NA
CSVGRFWTGGGTEAFF
TGCAGCGTTGGGAGGTTCTGGACTGGGGGTGGGACTGAAGCTTTCTTT
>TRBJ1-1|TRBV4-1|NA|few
CASSQDPNPGTEAFF
TGCGCCAGCAGCCAAGATCCGAATCCGGGTACTGAAGCTTTCTTT
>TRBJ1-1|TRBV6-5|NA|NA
CASTDNTEAFF
TGTGCCAGCACAGATAACACTGAAGCTTTCTTT
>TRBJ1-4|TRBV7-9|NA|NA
CASSSNGATNEKLFF
TGTGCCAGCAGCTCTAATGGAGCAACTAATGAAAAACTGTTTTTT
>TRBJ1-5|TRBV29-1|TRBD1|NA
CSVGQGGNQPQHF
TGCAGCGTTGGACAGGGGGGCAATCAGCCCCAGCATTTT
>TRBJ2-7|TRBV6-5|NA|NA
CASNRQDEQYF
TGTGCCAGCAATAGACAGGACGAGCAGTACTTC
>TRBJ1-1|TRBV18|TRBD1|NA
CASSRSEEGANTEAFF
TGTGCCAGCTCGCGAAGCGAAGAGGGGGCGAACACTGAAGCTTTCTTT
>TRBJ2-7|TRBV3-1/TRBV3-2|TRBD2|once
CASSPGLEYYEQYF
TGTGCCAGCAGCCCCGGACTAGAATACTACGAGCAGTACTTC
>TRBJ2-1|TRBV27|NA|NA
CASSPSRPVSSYNEQFF
TGTGCCAGCAGTCCCTCACGACCGGTGAGCTCCTACAATGAGCAGTTCTTC
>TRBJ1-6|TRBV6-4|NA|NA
CASSDDPNSPLHF
TGTGCCAGCAGTGACGATCCGAATTCACCCCTCCACTTT
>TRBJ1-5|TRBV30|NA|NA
CAWSLQSNQPQHF
TGTGCCTGGAGTTTACAGTCCAATCAGCCCCAGCATTTT
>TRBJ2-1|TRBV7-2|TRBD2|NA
CASSSGTNRYNEQFF
TGTGCCAGCAGCTCCGGGACTAACAGATACAATGAGCAGTTCTTC
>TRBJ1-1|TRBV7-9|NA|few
CASSLVVRWNTEAFF
TGTGCCAGCAGCTTAGTCGTCCGTTGGAACACTGAAGCTTTCTTT
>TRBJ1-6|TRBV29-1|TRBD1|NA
CSAQTGGNSPLHF
TGCAGCGCACAAACAGGGGGTAATTCACCCCTCCACTTT
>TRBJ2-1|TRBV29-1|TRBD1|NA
CSVVGGTGLSYNEQFF
TGCAGCGTTGTGGGGGGGACAGGGCTCTCCTACAATGAGCAGTTCTTC
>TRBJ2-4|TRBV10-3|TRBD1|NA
CAISETGQGGDIQYF
TGTGCCATCAGTGAGACCGGACAGGGTGGAGACATTCAGTACTTC